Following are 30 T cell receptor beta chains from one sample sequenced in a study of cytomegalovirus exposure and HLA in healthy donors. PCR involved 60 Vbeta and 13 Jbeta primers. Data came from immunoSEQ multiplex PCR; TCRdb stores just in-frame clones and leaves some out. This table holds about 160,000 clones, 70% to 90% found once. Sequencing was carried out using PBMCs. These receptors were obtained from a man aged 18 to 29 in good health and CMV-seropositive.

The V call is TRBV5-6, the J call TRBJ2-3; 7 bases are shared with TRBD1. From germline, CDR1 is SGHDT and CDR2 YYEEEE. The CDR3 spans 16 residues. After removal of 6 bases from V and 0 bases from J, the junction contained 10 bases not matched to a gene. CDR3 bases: TGTGCCAGCATCCAATTCCGGGACAGTAGCACAGATACGCAGTATTTT. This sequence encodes CASIQFRDSSTDTQYF.

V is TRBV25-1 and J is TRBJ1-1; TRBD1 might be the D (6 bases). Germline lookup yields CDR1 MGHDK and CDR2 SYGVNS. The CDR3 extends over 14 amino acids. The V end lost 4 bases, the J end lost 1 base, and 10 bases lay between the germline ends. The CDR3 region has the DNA TGTGCCAGCAGTGTCGGGACAACGAACACTGAAGCTTTCTTT. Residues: CASSVGTTNTEAFF.

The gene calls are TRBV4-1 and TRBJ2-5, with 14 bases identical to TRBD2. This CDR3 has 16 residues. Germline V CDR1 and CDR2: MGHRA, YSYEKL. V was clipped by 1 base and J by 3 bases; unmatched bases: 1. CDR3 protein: CASSQVGLAGEETQYF. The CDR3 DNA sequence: TGCGCCAGCAGCCAAGTGGGACTAGCGGGGGAAGAGACCCAGTACTTC.

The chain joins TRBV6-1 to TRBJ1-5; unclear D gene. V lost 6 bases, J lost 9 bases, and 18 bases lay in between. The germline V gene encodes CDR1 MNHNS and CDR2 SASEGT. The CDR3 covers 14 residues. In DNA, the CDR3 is TGTGCCAGCAGGGATCGTATCGGGTTTGGGCCCCAGCATTTT. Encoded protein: CASRDRIGFGPQHF.

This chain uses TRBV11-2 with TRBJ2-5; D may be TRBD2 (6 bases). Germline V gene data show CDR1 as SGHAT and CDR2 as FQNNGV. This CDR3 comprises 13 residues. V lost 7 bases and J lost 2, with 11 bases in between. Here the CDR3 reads CASTRDFQETQYF. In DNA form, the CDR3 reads TGTGCCAGCACTCGGGACTTTCAAGAGACCCAGTACTTC.

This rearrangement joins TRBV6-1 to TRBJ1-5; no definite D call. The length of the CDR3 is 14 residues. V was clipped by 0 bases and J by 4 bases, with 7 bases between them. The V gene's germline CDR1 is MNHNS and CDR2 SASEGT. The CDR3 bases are TGTGCCAGCAGTGAAGCTTCGGGGAATCAGCCCCAGCATTTT. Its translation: CASSEASGNQPQHF.

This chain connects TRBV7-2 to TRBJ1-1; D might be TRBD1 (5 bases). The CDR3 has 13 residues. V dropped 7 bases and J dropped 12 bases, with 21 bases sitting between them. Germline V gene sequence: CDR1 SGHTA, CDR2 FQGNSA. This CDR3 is CASNTLSQGGSFF. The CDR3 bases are TGTGCCAGCAACACCCTAAGCCAGGGTGGTTCTTTCTTT. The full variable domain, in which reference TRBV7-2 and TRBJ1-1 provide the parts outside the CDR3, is GAGVSQSPSNKVTEKGKDVELRCDPISGHTALYWYRQSLGQGLEFLIYFQGNSAPDKSGLPSDRFSAERTGGSVSTLTIQRTQQEDSAVYLCASNTLSQGGSFFGQGTRLTVV.

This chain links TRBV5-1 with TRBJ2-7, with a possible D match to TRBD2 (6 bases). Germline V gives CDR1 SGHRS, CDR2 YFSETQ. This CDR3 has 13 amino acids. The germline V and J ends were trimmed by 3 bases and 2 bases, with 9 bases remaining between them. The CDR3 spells CASSYPGAYEQYF. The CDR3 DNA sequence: TGCGCCAGCAGCTACCCGGGAGCCTACGAGCAGTACTTC.

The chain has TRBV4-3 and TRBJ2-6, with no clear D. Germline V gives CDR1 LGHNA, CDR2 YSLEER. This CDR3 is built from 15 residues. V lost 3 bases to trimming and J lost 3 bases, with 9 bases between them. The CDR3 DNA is TGCGCCAGCAGCCACCTCGCCGGTGGGGCCAACGTCCTGACTTTC. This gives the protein CASSHLAGGANVLTF.

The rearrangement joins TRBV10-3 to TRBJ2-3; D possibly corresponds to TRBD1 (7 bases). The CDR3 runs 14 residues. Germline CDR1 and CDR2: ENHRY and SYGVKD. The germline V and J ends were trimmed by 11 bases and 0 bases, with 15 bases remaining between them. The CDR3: CALAAGGSTDTQYF. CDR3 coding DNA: TGTGCCCTCGCAGCAGGGGGGAGCACAGATACGCAGTATTTT.

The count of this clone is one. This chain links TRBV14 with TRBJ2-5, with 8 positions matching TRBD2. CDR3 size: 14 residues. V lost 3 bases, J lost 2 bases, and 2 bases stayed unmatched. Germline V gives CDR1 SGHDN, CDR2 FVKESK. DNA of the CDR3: TGTGCCAGCAGCCATGTAGCGGGACAAGAGACCCAGTACTTC. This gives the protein CASSHVAGQETQYF.

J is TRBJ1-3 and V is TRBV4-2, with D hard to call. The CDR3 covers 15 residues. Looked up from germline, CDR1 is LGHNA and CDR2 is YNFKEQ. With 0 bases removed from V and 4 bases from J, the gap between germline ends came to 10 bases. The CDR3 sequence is CASSQDMAVGNTIYF. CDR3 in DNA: TGTGCCAGCAGCCAAGATATGGCAGTGGGAAACACCATATATTTT.

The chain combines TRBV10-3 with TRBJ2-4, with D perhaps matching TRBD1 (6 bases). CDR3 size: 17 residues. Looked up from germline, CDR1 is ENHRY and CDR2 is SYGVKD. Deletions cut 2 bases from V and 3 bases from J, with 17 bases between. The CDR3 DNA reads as TGTGCCATCAGTGAGGAGGGGGTACCGAACCGCAAAAACATTCAGTACTTC. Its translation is CAISEEGVPNRKNIQYF.

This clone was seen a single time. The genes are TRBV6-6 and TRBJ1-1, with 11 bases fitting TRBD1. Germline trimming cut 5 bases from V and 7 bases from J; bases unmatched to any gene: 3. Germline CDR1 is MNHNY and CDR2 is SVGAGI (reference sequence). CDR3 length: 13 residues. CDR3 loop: CASSGTGGIEAFF. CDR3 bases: TGTGCCAGCAGTGGGACAGGGGGAATTGAAGCTTTCTTT.

The CDR3 protein is CASSWAGREAFF. CDR3 DNA sequence: TGTGCCAGTAGTTGGGCGGGCAGAGAGGCTTTCTTT. The chain uses TRBV19 and TRBJ1-1; D gene uncertain. Germline lookup yields CDR1 LNHDA and CDR2 SQIVND (reference sequence). Between the trimmed V and J ends, which lost 5 bases and 11 bases, there was a span of 15 bases. The CDR3 is 12 amino acids.

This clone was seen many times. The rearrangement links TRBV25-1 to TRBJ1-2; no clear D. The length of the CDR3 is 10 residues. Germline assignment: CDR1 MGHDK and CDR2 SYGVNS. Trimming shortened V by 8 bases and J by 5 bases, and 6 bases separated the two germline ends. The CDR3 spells CASPVYGYTF. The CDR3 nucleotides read TGTGCCAGCCCTGTATATGGCTACACCTTC.

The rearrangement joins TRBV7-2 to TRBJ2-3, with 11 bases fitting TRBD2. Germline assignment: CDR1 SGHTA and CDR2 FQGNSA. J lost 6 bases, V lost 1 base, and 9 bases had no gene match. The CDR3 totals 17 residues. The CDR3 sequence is CASSLGLAGRSWDTQYF. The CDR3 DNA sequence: TGTGCCAGCAGCTTAGGACTAGCGGGGAGATCCTGGGATACGCAGTATTTT.

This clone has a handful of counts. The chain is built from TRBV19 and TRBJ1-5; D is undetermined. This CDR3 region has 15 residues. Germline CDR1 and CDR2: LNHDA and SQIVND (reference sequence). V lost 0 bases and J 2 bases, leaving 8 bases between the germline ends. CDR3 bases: TGTGCCAGTAGTATAGAGTTTCTCGGCAATCAGCCCCAGCATTTT. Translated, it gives CASSIEFLGNQPQHF.

The CDR3 reads CASSYSMAGGYGYTF. The CDR3 region has the DNA TGTGCCAGCAGTTACTCGATGGCGGGGGGATATGGCTACACCTTC. The chain couples TRBV6-5 to TRBJ1-2; tentative D call: TRBD1 (5 bases). In germline, CDR1 is MNHEY, CDR2 SVGAGI. This CDR3 has 15 residues. V shed 0 bases and J shed 5 bases, with 13 bases lying between them.

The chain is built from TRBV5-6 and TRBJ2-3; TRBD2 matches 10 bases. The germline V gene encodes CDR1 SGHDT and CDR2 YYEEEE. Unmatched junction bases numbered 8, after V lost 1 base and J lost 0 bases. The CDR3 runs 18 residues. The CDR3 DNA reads TGTGCCAGCAGCTTGAAAGTTAGCGGGGGGCGTAGCACAGATACGCAGTATTTT. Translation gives CASSLKVSGGRSTDTQYF.

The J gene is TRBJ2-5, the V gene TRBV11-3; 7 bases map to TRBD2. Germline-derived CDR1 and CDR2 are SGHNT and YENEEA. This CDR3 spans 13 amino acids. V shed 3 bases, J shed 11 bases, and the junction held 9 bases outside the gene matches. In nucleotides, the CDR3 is TGTGCCAGCAGCTTCACGTCGGCGGGGGAGCAGTACTTC. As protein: CASSFTSAGEQYF.

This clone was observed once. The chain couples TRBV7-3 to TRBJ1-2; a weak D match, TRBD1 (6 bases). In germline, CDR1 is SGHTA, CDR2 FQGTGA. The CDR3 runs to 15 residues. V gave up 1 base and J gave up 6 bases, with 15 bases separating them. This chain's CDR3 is CASSLRPGQGNGYTF. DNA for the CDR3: TGTGCCAGCAGCTTAAGACCCGGGCAGGGGAATGGCTACACCTTC.

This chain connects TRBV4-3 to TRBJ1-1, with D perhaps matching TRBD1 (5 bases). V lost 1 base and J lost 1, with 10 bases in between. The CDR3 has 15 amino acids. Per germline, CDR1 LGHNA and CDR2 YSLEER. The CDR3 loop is CASSQGPDRNTEAFF. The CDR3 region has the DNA TGCGCCAGCAGCCAAGGCCCAGACAGGAACACTGAAGCTTTCTTT.

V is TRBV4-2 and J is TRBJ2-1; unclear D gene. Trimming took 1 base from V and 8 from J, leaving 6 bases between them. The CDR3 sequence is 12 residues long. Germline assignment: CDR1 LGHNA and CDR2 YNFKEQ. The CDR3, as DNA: TGTGCCAGCAGCCAAGTCGTCTATGAGCAGTTCTTC. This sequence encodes CASSQVVYEQFF.

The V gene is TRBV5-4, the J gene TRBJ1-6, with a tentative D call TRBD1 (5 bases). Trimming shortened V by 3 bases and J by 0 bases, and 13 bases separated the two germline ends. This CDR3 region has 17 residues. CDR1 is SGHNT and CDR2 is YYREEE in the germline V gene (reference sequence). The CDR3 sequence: CASSSKTGPSYNSPLHF. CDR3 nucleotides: TGTGCCAGCAGCTCAAAAACAGGACCCTCCTATAATTCACCCCTCCACTTT.

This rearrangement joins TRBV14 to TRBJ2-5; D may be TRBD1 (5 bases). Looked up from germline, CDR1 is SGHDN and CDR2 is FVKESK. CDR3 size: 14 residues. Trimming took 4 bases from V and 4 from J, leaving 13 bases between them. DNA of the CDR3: TGTGCCAGCAGCCCAGTTGGCAGGGCAGAGACCCAGTACTTC. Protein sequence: CASSPVGRAETQYF.

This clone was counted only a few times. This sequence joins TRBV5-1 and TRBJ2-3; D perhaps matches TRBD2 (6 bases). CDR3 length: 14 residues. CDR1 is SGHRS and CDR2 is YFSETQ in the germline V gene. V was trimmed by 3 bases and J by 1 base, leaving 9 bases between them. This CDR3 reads CASSSASGTDTQYF. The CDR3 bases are TGCGCCAGCAGCTCGGCTAGCGGCACAGATACGCAGTATTTT.

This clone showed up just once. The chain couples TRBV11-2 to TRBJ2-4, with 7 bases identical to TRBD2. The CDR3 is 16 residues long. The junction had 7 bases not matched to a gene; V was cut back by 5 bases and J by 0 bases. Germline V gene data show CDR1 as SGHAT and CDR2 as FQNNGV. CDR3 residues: CASSTGAGLAKNIQYF. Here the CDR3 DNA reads TGTGCCAGCAGCACGGGAGCGGGACTAGCCAAAAACATTCAGTACTTC.

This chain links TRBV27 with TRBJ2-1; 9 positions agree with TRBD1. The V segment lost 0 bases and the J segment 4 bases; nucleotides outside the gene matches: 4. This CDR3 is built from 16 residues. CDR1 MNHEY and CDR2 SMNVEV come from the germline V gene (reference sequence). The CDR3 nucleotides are TGTGCCAGCAGTTTATCCGGGGACAGGGCTTACAATGAGCAGTTCTTC. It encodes CASSLSGDRAYNEQFF.

DNA for the CDR3: TGTGCCAGCAGGAACGTTAAGGGGGGGGCTGGGGATACGCAGTATTTT. Translated: CASRNVKGGAGDTQYF. This chain links TRBV11-2 with TRBJ2-3, with TRBD2 as a possible D gene (7 bases). The CDR3 is 16 amino acids. Germline CDR1 is SGHAT and CDR2 is FQNNGV. V lost 6 bases and J lost 6, with 22 bases in between. Drawing the rest from reference TRBV11-2 and TRBJ2-3, the complete variable domain is EAGVAQSPRYKIIEKRQSVAFWCNPISGHATLYWYQQILGQGPKLLIQFQNNGVVDDSQLPKDRFSAERLKGVDSTLKIQPAKLEDSAVYLCASRNVKGGAGDTQYFGPGTRLTVL.